The 25 T cell receptor beta chains presented below share a single source sample, sequenced in a study of shared clonotypes between healthy human individuals. The method was immunoSEQ multiplex PCR; TCRdb's version includes in-frame clones alone and lacks a portion of them. The table records roughly 2,300,000 clones, about nine tenths of them present only once. The sample consisted of naive CD4+ T cells from PBMCs. Stated subset: CD45RA+ positively selected. These receptors were taken from a man younger than 35 in good health. Some clones in this sample may be carry-over from other donors' samples.

This clone showed up just once. The chain links TRBV19 to TRBJ2-5; 9 positions agree with TRBD1. The CDR3 covers 15 residues. Germline V gene data show CDR1 as LNHDA and CDR2 as SQIVND (reference sequence). V gave up 6 bases and J gave up 4 bases; unmatched junction bases: 9. The chain's CDR3 is CASRTGTGLTETQYF. The CDR3 DNA follows: TGTGCCAGTAGAACGGGGACAGGGTTAACAGAGACCCAGTACTTC.

The V and J genes are TRBV11-2 and TRBJ2-6; D possibly corresponds to TRBD1 (6 bases). CDR1 is SGHAT, CDR2 FQNNGV, per germline. The CDR3 has 15 amino acids. Trimming stripped 4 bases from V and 7 bases from J, with 14 bases between. CDR3 amino acids: CASSSLQGRANVLTF. The CDR3 DNA follows: TGTGCCAGCAGCTCCCTACAGGGTCGCGCCAACGTCCTGACTTTC. Complete variable domain (other parts from reference TRBV11-2 and TRBJ2-6): EAGVAQSPRYKIIEKRQSVAFWCNPISGHATLYWYQQILGQGPKLLIQFQNNGVVDDSQLPKDRFSAERLKGVDSTLKIQPAKLEDSAVYLCASSSLQGRANVLTFGAGSRLTVL.

V and J are TRBV28 and TRBJ1-1; D is unresolved. CDR1 and CDR2 (germline): MDHEN, SYDVKM. The length of the CDR3 is 15 residues. Trimming removed 1 base at V and 4 bases at J, with 13 bases between. In DNA form, the CDR3 reads TGTGCCAGCAGTTTATTCGGGTCCCGGGGCACTGAAGCTTTCTTT. Amino acids: CASSLFGSRGTEAFF.

This chain joins TRBV4-1 and TRBJ2-7; 8 nucleotides line up with TRBD2. V gave up 2 bases and J gave up 2 bases; unmatched junction bases: 11. The germline V gene encodes CDR1 MGHRA and CDR2 YSYEKL. The CDR3 is 17 amino acids. The chain's CDR3 is CASSQPNPLAGTYEQYF. The DNA of the CDR3 is TGCGCCAGCAGCCAACCCAATCCTCTAGCGGGTACCTACGAGCAGTACTTC.

The count of this clone is one. At one boundary the junction diverges from the germline segment, which might be a read error. V is TRBV19 and J is TRBJ2-1, with 10 bases that match TRBD2. Germline loops: CDR1 LNHDA, CDR2 SQIVND (reference sequence). This CDR3 spans 13 amino acids. CDR3 in amino acids: CASSREAGLASIF. The DNA for the CDR3 is TGTGCCAGTAGTCGTGAAGCGGGACTAGCGTCAATCTTC.

The CDR3 protein is CASSARGRGTNYGYTF. In DNA, the CDR3 is TGTGCCAGCAGCGCCAGGGGCCGGGGCACTAACTATGGCTACACCTTC. The chain couples TRBV9 to TRBJ1-2; a possible D gene is TRBD1 (6 bases). V lost 3 bases and J lost 0, with 15 bases in between. In germline, CDR1 is SGDLS, CDR2 YYNGEE. CDR3 size: 16 residues.

The CDR3 sequence is CASIPPGGTRQPQHF. The CDR3 DNA reads TGTGCCAGCATTCCCCCGGGGGGGACACGGCAGCCCCAGCATTTT. This sequence joins TRBV28 and TRBJ1-5, with D tentatively TRBD1 (6 bases). The length of the CDR3 is 15 residues. Germline V gives CDR1 MDHEN, CDR2 SYDVKM. Trimming cost V 7 bases and J 7 bases, with 20 bases left between them.

The rearrangement joins TRBV29-1 to TRBJ2-7; weak D call: TRBD2 (6 bases). V gave up 4 bases and J gave up 2 bases, with 12 bases separating them. This CDR3 has 13 amino acids. Germline assignment: CDR1 SQVTM and CDR2 ANQGSEA. The CDR3 region is CSVVTLATYEQYF. CDR3 in DNA: TGCAGCGTTGTAACCCTAGCGACCTACGAGCAGTACTTC.

The chain is built from TRBV18 and TRBJ1-2; weak D call: TRBD1 (5 bases). The germline V gene encodes CDR1 KGHSH and CDR2 LQKENI. The CDR3 length is 13 residues. The germline V and J ends were trimmed by 4 bases and 6 bases, with 12 bases remaining between them. The CDR3 loop reads CASSLDGANGYTF. The DNA of the CDR3 is TGTGCCAGCTCACTGGACGGGGCGAATGGCTACACCTTC.

The rearrangement joins TRBV18 to TRBJ2-7; D remains unclear. Trimming cost V 2 bases and J 4 bases, with 15 bases left between them. The CDR3 spans 15 residues. Per the germline V gene, CDR1 is KGHSH and CDR2 is LQKENI. The CDR3 DNA reads TGTGCCAGCTCACCAAGCAGGCAGGTTGTTTACGAGCAGTACTTC. Its protein product is CASSPSRQVVYEQYF.

The table lists this clone with a count of one. The CDR3 DNA sequence: TGTGCCACCAGCAGAGACGGATTACTTAATGAAAAACTGTTTTTT. This gives the protein CATSRDGLLNEKLFF. This chain connects TRBV15 to TRBJ1-4; D is ambiguous. The CDR3 extends over 15 amino acids. V was clipped by 0 bases and J by 4 bases, with 9 bases between them. CDR1 is LNHNV, CDR2 YYDKDF, per germline (reference sequence). Full variable domain (rest looked up from reference TRBV15 and TRBJ1-4): DAMVIQNPRYQVTQFGKPVTLSCSQTLNHNVMYWYQQKSSQAPKLLFHYYDKDFNNEADTPDNFQSRRPNTSFCFLDIRSPGLGDTAMYLCATSRDGLLNEKLFFGSGTQLSVL.

The chain is built from TRBV2 and TRBJ2-3; 10 bases align to TRBD2. Trimming took 0 bases from V and 0 from J; bases not matched to a gene: 9. CDR1 is SNHLY and CDR2 is FYNNEI in the germline V gene. CDR3 length: 19 residues. In DNA form, the CDR3 reads TGTGCCAGCAGTGAAGCGAAAGCTAGCGGGGGAACTAGCACAGATACGCAGTATTTT. Translating gives CASSEAKASGGTSTDTQYF. The variable domain in full, completed from reference TRBV2 and TRBJ2-3, reads EPEVTQTPSHQVTQMGQEVILRCVPISNHLYFYWYRQILGQKVEFLVSFYNNEISEKSEIFDDQFSVERPDGSNFTLKIRSTKLEDSAMYFCASSEAKASGGTSTDTQYFGPGTRLTVL.

The chain links TRBV4-2 to TRBJ2-5; 8 bases line up with TRBD2. This CDR3 is built from 16 residues. The V and J ends lost 6 bases and 0 bases, in that order; junction bases with no gene match: 9. The V gene's germline CDR1 is LGHNA and CDR2 YNFKEQ. The CDR3 is CASRYSTSAYQETQYF. The CDR3 bases are TGTGCCAGCAGATACTCGACTAGCGCCTACCAAGAGACCCAGTACTTC.

To note about this clone: Other DNA sequences from this sample encode an identical CDR3 as well. The CDR3 here is CASSLLGGSSYEQYF. CDR3 DNA sequence: TGTGCCAGCAGCTTATTAGGCGGGAGCTCCTACGAGCAGTACTTC. This sequence joins TRBV7-3 and TRBJ2-7; 7 nucleotides line up with TRBD2. In germline, CDR1 is SGHTA, CDR2 FQGTGA. This CDR3 is built from 15 residues. With V trimmed by 2 bases and J by 0 bases, 4 bases remained unmatched.

The J gene is TRBJ2-1, the V gene TRBV29-1; D remains unclear. With 3 bases removed from V and 0 bases from J, the gap between germline ends came to 12 bases. Germline values: CDR1 SQVTM, CDR2 ANQGSEA. The CDR3 sequence is 15 residues long. The CDR3 reads CSVDKKADSYNEQFF. CDR3 bases: TGCAGCGTTGACAAAAAGGCCGACTCCTACAATGAGCAGTTCTTC.

This clone was picked up one time. The rearrangement uses TRBV9 and TRBJ2-7; TRBD1 agrees at 7 bases. The length of the CDR3 is 14 residues. The J segment lost 2 bases and the V segment lost 2 bases, leaving 4 bases of the junction unmatched. The germline V gene has CDR1 SGDLS and CDR2 YYNGEE. The CDR3 nucleotides read TGTGCCAGCAGCGTCCGGGACAGACCCTACGAGCAGTACTTC. It specifies CASSVRDRPYEQYF.

The CDR3 DNA reads as TGTGCCTGGAGTGTTACGACAGGGGACGAGCAGTACTTC. Its translation is CAWSVTTGDEQYF. J is TRBJ2-7 and V is TRBV30, with TRBD1 matching 8 bases. Germline V lookup: CDR1 GTSNPN, CDR2 SVGIG (reference sequence). V gave up 0 bases and J gave up 5 bases; unmatched junction bases: 3. The CDR3 is 13 amino acids.

The rearrangement joins TRBV2 to TRBJ1-1; perhaps TRBD1 as D (6 bases). CDR3 length: 14 residues. Trimming stripped 3 bases from V and 11 bases from J, with 19 bases between. Germline assignment: CDR1 SNHLY and CDR2 FYNNEI. CDR3 region: CASSDQGGVSSAFF. The CDR3 DNA reads as TGTGCCAGCAGTGATCAAGGGGGTGTTAGTTCGGCTTTCTTT.

This clone was recorded only once. The V and J genes are TRBV6-1 and TRBJ2-1; the match to TRBD2 covers 7 bases. Per the germline V gene, CDR1 is MNHNS and CDR2 is SASEGT. Trimming cost V 5 bases and J 5 bases; bases outside gene matches: 9. The CDR3 covers 15 residues. The CDR3 DNA sequence: TGTGCCAGCAGTCTCCTAAGGACTAGTGACAATGAGCAGTTCTTC. Translated: CASSLLRTSDNEQFF.

The rearrangement links TRBV14 to TRBJ2-3; D ambiguous. V was trimmed by 4 bases and J by 2 bases, leaving 16 bases between them. The CDR3 sequence is 16 residues long. CDR1 and CDR2 (germline): SGHDN, FVKESK. In nucleotides, the CDR3 is TGTGCCAGCAGCCTAGACGCTGGCTTTGACACAGATACGCAGTATTTT. As protein: CASSLDAGFDTDTQYF.

CDR3 residues: CAITQDRGNTEAFF. In DNA, the CDR3 is TGTGCCATCACCCAGGACAGGGGGAATACTGAAGCTTTCTTT. The rearrangement joins TRBV10-3 to TRBJ1-1; 10 nucleotides line up with TRBD1. The germline CDR1 and CDR2 sequences are ENHRY and SYGVKD. This CDR3 region has 14 residues. Losses at the gene ends were 7 bases for V and 5 bases for J; bases not matched to a gene: 7.

The CDR3 sequence: CASSLYGRIAYEQYF. The CDR3 DNA reads TGTGCCAGCAGTTTATACGGGAGAATTGCCTACGAGCAGTACTTC. The chain links TRBV28 to TRBJ2-7, with D possibly TRBD2 on 6 matching bases. The length of the CDR3 is 15 residues. V was pared by 1 base and J by 2 bases, with 12 bases between. Germline lookup yields CDR1 MDHEN and CDR2 SYDVKM.

The chain has TRBV19 and TRBJ1-5; no firm D call. This CDR3 has 15 amino acids. CDR1 is LNHDA and CDR2 is SQIVND in the germline V gene (reference sequence). Between the trimmed V and J ends, which lost 3 bases and 6 bases, there was a span of 15 bases. CDR3: CASSIFTSGSQPQHF. CDR3 sequence (DNA): TGTGCCAGTAGTATTTTCACGTCAGGCTCTCAGCCCCAGCATTTT.

The chain carries TRBV11-3 and TRBJ2-1; 7 bases are shared with TRBD2. The J segment lost 7 bases and the V segment lost 3 bases, leaving 6 bases of the junction unmatched. This CDR3 spans 14 amino acids. Germline lookup yields CDR1 SGHNT and CDR2 YENEEA. The CDR3 protein is CASSLGGSVNEQFF. The CDR3 bases are TGTGCCAGCAGCTTGGGCGGGAGTGTGAATGAGCAGTTCTTC.

V and J are TRBV9 and TRBJ2-2, with D possibly matching TRBD2 (6 bases). This CDR3 is built from 16 residues. Trimming removed 4 bases from V and 0 bases from J, with 13 bases in between. Germline CDR1 SGDLS, CDR2 YYNGEE. Here the CDR3 DNA reads TGTGCCAGCAGCCTGGTAGCGGCAACGAACACCGGGGAGCTGTTTTTT. Its protein is CASSLVAATNTGELFF.